This is a list of T cell receptor beta chains from one sample in a study of CD8+ T cells in alopecia areata. Clones were sequenced by immunoSEQ multiplex PCR, and TCRdb holds only the in-frame ones, with some missing. The sample includes 150,000 or so clones, about nine tenths of them seen just once. The sample was CD8+ T cells sorted from blood, taken at week 0. These receptors all stem from a human donor with alopecia areata. Both conserved end residues are part of each CDR3. The order of the fields is J gene, V gene, CDR3 protein.

J gene: TRBJ2-1; V gene: TRBV2; CDR3 protein: CARLDPGQGNNEQFF
J gene: TRBJ2-6; V gene: TRBV19; CDR3 protein: CASSMSGANVLTF
J gene: TRBJ2-7; V gene: TRBV4-1; CDR3 protein: CASSQVSVVTGEQYF
J gene: TRBJ1-2; V gene: TRBV5-4; CDR3 protein: CASSFGTNYGYTF
J gene: TRBJ2-2; V gene: TRBV7-9; CDR3 protein: CAGQGATYTGELFF
J gene: TRBJ1-1; V gene: TRBV30; CDR3 protein: CAWSVWGSSEAFF
J gene: TRBJ2-7; V gene: TRBV9; CDR3 protein: CASSAGDGGDEQYF
J gene: TRBJ2-1; V gene: TRBV7-9; CDR3 protein: CASSFRVGQPNEQFF
J gene: TRBJ2-7; V gene: TRBV19; CDR3 protein: CASSPGAASYEQYF
J gene: TRBJ2-3; V gene: TRBV4-1; CDR3 protein: CASSQTGGGTSADTQYF
J gene: TRBJ2-2; V gene: TRBV7-6; CDR3 protein: CASSLVWVQNTGELFF
J gene: TRBJ2-1; V gene: TRBV29-1; CDR3 protein: CSGFLALTRGEQFF
J gene: TRBJ2-6; V gene: TRBV9; CDR3 protein: CASSRSSGSGANVLTF
J gene: TRBJ2-1; V gene: TRBV5-1; CDR3 protein: CASSLVVGNEQFF
J gene: TRBJ2-7; V gene: TRBV4-2; CDR3 protein: CASSQHPLPGEPYEQYF
J gene: TRBJ2-7; V gene: TRBV4-1; CDR3 protein: CASSQLLGVEQYF
J gene: TRBJ2-7; V gene: TRBV29-1; CDR3 protein: CSVLRGQSYEQYF
J gene: TRBJ2-7; V gene: TRBV7-9; CDR3 protein: CASSRTGGGEQYF
J gene: TRBJ2-3; V gene: TRBV9; CDR3 protein: CASSVDGVTDTQYF
J gene: TRBJ1-2; V gene: TRBV10-3; CDR3 protein: CAIDGGSAGYTF
J gene: -; V gene: TRBV29-1; CDR3 protein: CSVEWASGSYEQYF
J gene: TRBJ2-5; V gene: TRBV2; CDR3 protein: CASLDGAGQYF
J gene: TRBJ2-2; V gene: TRBV2; CDR3 protein: CASSTSATGANTGELFF
J gene: TRBJ2-3; V gene: TRBV19; CDR3 protein: CASSSRFAGANTDTQYF
J gene: TRBJ1-4; V gene: TRBV10-1; CDR3 protein: CASSGGKATATNEKLFF
J gene: TRBJ2-1; V gene: TRBV23-1; CDR3 protein: CASSPGTSKRSYNEQFF
J gene: TRBJ1-2; V gene: TRBV27; CDR3 protein: CASGYGASVYGYTF
J gene: TRBJ2-7; V gene: TRBV19; CDR3 protein: CASSPSRGTEPYEQYF
J gene: TRBJ2-5; V gene: TRBV7-2; CDR3 protein: CASSLPSQLAGGETQYF
J gene: TRBJ2-7; V gene: TRBV4-1; CDR3 protein: CASSQDGGEQYF
J gene: TRBJ2-7; V gene: TRBV7-6; CDR3 protein: CASSPAEGGDRYEQYF
J gene: TRBJ2-3; V gene: TRBV27; CDR3 protein: CASSSRRTYTDTQYF
J gene: TRBJ2-7; V gene: TRBV27; CDR3 protein: CASSLSGENFYEQYF
J gene: TRBJ1-3; V gene: TRBV9; CDR3 protein: CASRGGGGNTIYF
J gene: TRBJ2-1; V gene: TRBV9; CDR3 protein: CASSVGRGGSVNNEQFF
J gene: TRBJ2-1; V gene: TRBV11-2; CDR3 protein: CASRLSRYEQFF
J gene: TRBJ2-3; V gene: TRBV15; CDR3 protein: CATSREGSTDTQYF
J gene: TRBJ2-1; V gene: TRBV7-9; CDR3 protein: CASISIPSEQFF
J gene: TRBJ2-2; V gene: TRBV5-1; CDR3 protein: CASSLVGAGTGELFF
J gene: TRBJ2-3; V gene: TRBV29-1; CDR3 protein: CSVVAGQESGDTQYF
J gene: TRBJ1-1; V gene: TRBV2; CDR3 protein: CASSEGSLNTEAFF
J gene: TRBJ2-7; V gene: TRBV7-9; CDR3 protein: CASSLGSSLYEQYF
J gene: TRBJ1-5; V gene: TRBV7-9; CDR3 protein: CASSMDREPNQPQHF
J gene: -; V gene: TRBV29-1; CDR3 protein: CSVDASSGGGRDEQYF
J gene: TRBJ2-7; V gene: TRBV7-8; CDR3 protein: CASSPDRRAYEQYF
J gene: TRBJ2-1; V gene: TRBV7-6; CDR3 protein: CASSLTRAVYNEQFF